Following are 12 T cell receptor beta chains from one sample sequenced in a study of blood T cell repertoires in COVID-19. Sequencing was performed with immunoSEQ multiplex PCR; in TCRdb, only in-frame clones are kept and a portion is missing. The sample yields some 190,000 clones, more than 75% seen once. Input material: peripheral blood. All receptors derive from a woman aged 55-69 years with COVID-19, enrolled during active disease.

The V and J genes are TRBV7-6 and TRBJ1-3; D gene ambiguous. Germline lookup yields CDR1 SGHVS and CDR2 FNYEAQ. The V end was cut by 0 bases, the J end by 0 bases, with 9 bases between. The CDR3 runs 16 residues. The CDR3 DNA follows: TGTGCCAGCAGCTTAGCGCAAGCAGGCTCTGGAAACACCATATATTTT. Its translation is CASSLAQAGSGNTIYF. The full variable domain, with the rest looked up from reference TRBV7-6 and TRBJ1-3, is GAGVSQSPRYKVTKRGQDVALRCDPISGHVSLYWYRQALGQGPEFLTYFNYEAQQDKSGLPNDRFSAERPEGSISTLTIQRTEQRDSAMYRCASSLAQAGSGNTIYFGEGSWLTVV.

Turning to this clone: The same CDR3 is also encoded by other DNA sequences in this sample. This chain joins TRBV28 and TRBJ1-5; D gene ambiguous. Deletions cut 3 bases from V and 4 bases from J, with 7 bases between. CDR1 MDHEN and CDR2 SYDVKM come from the germline V gene. The CDR3 contains 13 residues. CDR3 in amino acids: CASSFEENQPQHF. Here the CDR3 DNA reads TGTGCCAGCAGTTTCGAAGAGAATCAGCCCCAGCATTTT.

The V gene is TRBV5-1, the J gene TRBJ1-4; 12 positions match TRBD1. The CDR3 contains 15 residues. Losses at the gene ends were 4 bases for V and 8 bases for J; bases not matched to a gene: 6. CDR1 is SGHRS and CDR2 is YFSETQ in the germline V gene. The CDR3 DNA sequence: TGCGCCAGCAGCCCGGGACAGGGGGCTGAAGAAAAACTGTTTTTT. Its protein is CASSPGQGAEEKLFF.

The V call is TRBV6-4, the J call TRBJ2-5, with TRBD1 identical over 9 bases. Germline loops: CDR1 MRHNA, CDR2 SNTAGT. J was trimmed by 5 bases and V by 6 bases; bases with no gene match: 10. CDR3 length: 15 residues. The CDR3: CASRSGTGISETQYF. DNA for the CDR3: TGTGCCAGCAGATCCGGGACAGGGATTTCGGAGACCCAGTACTTC.

Written as DNA, the CDR3 is TGTGCCAGCAGCCCGTGGACAGAGAACCCCCAAGAGACCCAGTACTTC. Its protein is CASSPWTENPQETQYF. The chain is built from TRBV7-6 and TRBJ2-5, with D perhaps matching TRBD1 (6 bases). Per the germline V gene, CDR1 is SGHVS and CDR2 is FNYEAQ. The CDR3 runs 16 residues. V lost 5 bases and J 1 base, leaving 17 bases between the germline ends.

A single count supports this clone. The CDR3 coding sequence is TGTGCCAGCAGCCCGGGACAGGGTGATTTCACAGATACGCAGTATTTT. It codes for CASSPGQGDFTDTQYF. The V call is TRBV11-2, the J call TRBJ2-3; TRBD1 matches 9 bases. V shed 5 bases and J 2 bases; nucleotides not matched to a gene: 8. Germline-derived CDR1 and CDR2 are SGHAT and FQNNGV. The CDR3 is 16 amino acids.

V is TRBV6-2 or TRBV6-3 and J is TRBJ2-7, with TRBD2 matching 11 bases. V was clipped by 6 bases and J by 2 bases; unmatched bases: 18. This CDR3 is 19 amino acids long. Per the germline V gene, CDR1 is MNHEY and CDR2 is SVGEGT. For the CDR3, the DNA is TGTGCCAGCAGCTCACGGACAGGGGAGGCTAGCGGGAGGACCTACGAGCAGTACTTC. This sequence encodes CASSSRTGEASGRTYEQYF.

The rearrangement uses TRBV6-2 or TRBV6-3 and TRBJ2-2, with 9 bases identical to TRBD2. Trimming at V came to 0 bases and at J to 3 bases, leaving 2 bases not matched to a gene. Germline CDR1 and CDR2: MNHEY and SVGEGT. The CDR3 totals 16 residues. The chain's CDR3 is CASSYSTSGYTGELFF. The DNA for the CDR3 is TGTGCCAGCAGTTACTCGACTAGCGGTTACACCGGGGAGCTGTTTTTT.

V is TRBV12-5 and J is TRBJ2-3; 11 bases are shared with TRBD2. Unmatched junction bases numbered 8, after V lost 7 bases and J lost 5 bases. This CDR3 is 15 amino acids long. From germline, CDR1 is LGHNT and CDR2 FRNRAP. CDR3 sequence reads: CASAIAGGRRDTQYF. The DNA of the CDR3 is TGTGCTAGTGCCATAGCGGGAGGGCGGAGAGATACGCAGTATTTT.

The V call is TRBV25-1, the J call TRBJ2-3, with unresolved D. Trimming removed 5 bases at V and 14 bases at J, with 11 bases between. The CDR3 consists of 10 residues. The germline V gene has CDR1 MGHDK and CDR2 SYGVNS. CDR3 amino acids: CASSSISWYF. The DNA for the CDR3 is TGTGCCAGCAGTTCTATAAGTTGGTATTTT. The full variable domain, rest sourced from reference TRBV25-1 and TRBJ2-3, is EADIYQTPRYLVIGTGKKITLECSQTMGHDKMYWYQQDPGMELHLIHYSYGVNSTEKGDLSSESTVSRIRTEHFPLTLESARPSHTSQYLCASSSISWYFGPGTRLTVL.

CDR3 DNA sequence: TGTGCCAGCAGCCCAGGGAGGCGCGGCTTCAATGAGCAGTTCTTC. This sequence encodes CASSPGRRGFNEQFF. This rearrangement joins TRBV7-9 to TRBJ2-1, with TRBD2 as a possible D gene (6 bases). This CDR3 contains 15 residues. From germline, CDR1 is SEHNR and CDR2 FQNEAQ (reference sequence). The V end was cut by 5 bases, the J end by 6 bases, with 17 bases between.

The sample holds one count of this clone. The chain joins TRBV24-1 to TRBJ2-1; no clear D gene. The CDR3 consists of 15 residues. Trimming shortened V by 4 bases and J by 3 bases, and 12 bases separated the two germline ends. Per the germline V gene, CDR1 is KGHDR and CDR2 is SFDVKD. The CDR3, as DNA: TGTGCCACCAGTGACCCTACGAGTAACTACAATGAGCAGTTCTTC. It translates to CATSDPTSNYNEQFF.